This T cell receptor (beta chain) is drawn from a study of identifying expanded T cells in peripheral blood. General study findings and limits: Clone count variance between roughly two-week samples rose with total template count. Technical replicates showed approximately 1.2 changed clones; two weeks about 16.4; four weeks 19.

Assay used: immunoSEQ multiplex PCR; TCRdb lists only in-frame clones, some missing. The sample carries some 65,000 clones, approximately 80% recorded once. Concerning this clone: What it binds is not known.

Germline V gene sequence: CDR1 LGHNT, CDR2 FRNRAP. The J segment lost 2 bases and the V segment lost 6 bases, leaving 5 bases of the junction unmatched. The CDR3 covers 14 residues. Healthy donors had no documented immune events, such as infections, while sampled. The chain carries TRBV12-5 and TRBJ2-7; 9 bases line up with TRBD2. This clonotype originated in a person between 18 and 75 years old in good health. Material for sequencing was blood. The CDR3 is CASGPSGAPYEQYV. For the CDR3, the DNA is TGTGCTAGTGGACCTAGCGGGGCCCCCTACGAGCAGTACGTC.